Given below is one T cell receptor (beta chain) in context. What it binds is not known. The sample comes from a study of OX40 agonist ivuxolimab in advanced cancers. Across the whole study: Patient treatment consisted of intravenous ivuxolimab administration every 2 weeks at 0.01 to 10 mg/kg. Dose-escalation patients suffered from hepatocellular carcinoma, melanoma, renal cell or head and neck cancer.

Notes on the study in general: CD4+ T cells averaged fewer expanded clones than CD8+ T cells.

V lost 4 bases, J lost 7 bases, and 10 bases stayed unmatched. Germline CDR1 is LGHNA and CDR2 is YNFKEQ. The CDR3 sequence is 16 residues long. Data came from immunoSEQ multiplex PCR; TCRdb stores just in-frame clones and leaves some out. In the table there are around 69,000 clones, 65% to 90% of which are singletons. Here the sequenced sample was CD4+ or CD8+ T cells sorted from blood, taken in a trial of the OX40 agonist ivuxolimab. The genes are TRBV4-2 and TRBJ1-6, with TRBD1 matching over 7 bases. This clonotype was sampled from an adult with an advanced solid tumor such as melanoma, head and neck, liver or kidney cancer. In nucleotides, the CDR3 is TGTGCCAGCAGCCCCGCACCACAGGGGAAAAATTCACCCCTCCACTTT. Amino acids: CASSPAPQGKNSPLHF.